This T cell receptor (beta chain) originates from a study of CD8 T cells in Susac syndrome. Germline assignment: CDR1 DFQATT and CDR2 SNEGSKA (reference sequence). CDR3 size: 15 residues. V shed 0 bases and J shed 7 bases, with 16 bases lying between them. RNA, at about 0.5 to 1 ug, was reverse transcribed with random hexamers. TCR beta CDR3 was amplified by immunoSEQ multiplex PCR. This amplification extended across 54 Vbeta and 13 Jbeta segments. TCRdb ran MiXCR on the immunoSEQ multiplex PCR reads and lists one entry per CDR3 protein. The table has under 200,000 distinct CDR3 sequences, 90% to 95% seen once. In blood CD8+ and CD4+ T cells, TCR beta underwent sequencing.

The chain combines TRBV20-1 with TRBJ2-1; D is uncertain. This receptor was obtained from a human donor with Susac syndrome. Sequences were obtained from CD4+ T cells from PBMCs. The CDR3 here is CSARDRTGPPNEQFF. CDR3 coding DNA: TGCAGTGCTAGAGATAGGACGGGCCCCCCTAATGAGCAGTTCTTC.